A selection of T cell receptor beta chains follows, all from one sample in a study of regulatory and conventional T cells in RAG deficiency. Profiled with immunoSEQ multiplex PCR; TCRdb holds only in-frame clones, not every one. Seen here are 20,000 to 25,000 clones, around 96% observed once, and the top ten hold 1% to 1.5%. These data were also filed under a second study, of regulatory T cells.

Sequencing was carried out using CD25- CD4+ T cells sorted from blood. These receptors originate from a human donor in good health. The CDR3 runs from the conserved cysteine through the conserved F or W. Fields, in order: clone size, J gene, V gene, D gene, CDR3 DNA, CDR3 protein. D genes are given only for firm matches. Some rows mark clone size as missing; the rest say once, few, many or name a class of expanded clone.

>.|TRBJ2-1|TRBV18|TRBD2
TGTGCCAGCTCGCCGGGCGGGGGAGCCTACAATGAGCAGTTCTTC
CASSPGGGAYNEQFF
>.|TRBJ1-5|TRBV5-5|TRBD1
TGTGCCAGCAGCTTGACACCCAGGGGGGCTCAGCCCCAGCATTTT
CASSLTPRGAQPQHF
>once|TRBJ1-5|TRBV7-9|TRBD1
TGTGCCAGCAGCCAGCAGGGGGCTCAGCCCCAGCATTTT
CASSQQGAQPQHF
>.|TRBJ2-7|TRBV7-8|TRBD1
TGTGCCAGCAGCTTAGGTTCGGGACAGGGGACCGAGCAGTACTTC
CASSLGSGQGTEQYF
>once|TRBJ1-1|TRBV19|TRBD1
TGTGCCAGTAGTACCCAGACAGGGGGCACTGAAGCTTTCTTT
CASSTQTGGTEAFF
>.|TRBJ1-6|TRBV14|.
TGTGCCAGCAGCCAAGCCTGGACTGTCCTGGGATCACCCCTCCACTTT
CASSQAWTVLGSPLHF
>.|TRBJ2-5|TRBV2|TRBD2
TGTGCCAGCAGTGAAAGACTAGCGGGGGGTTCGGAGACCCAGTACTTC
CASSERLAGGSETQYF
>.|TRBJ2-5|TRBV7-3|TRBD2
TGTGCCAGCAGCTTATTAGCGGGGGCTCAAGAGACCCAGTACTTC
CASSLLAGAQETQYF
>few|TRBJ2-3|TRBV10-3|TRBD2
TGTGCCGCCTCCAGGACGACTAGCGGGGTGGCAGATACGCAGTATTTT
CAASRTTSGVADTQYF
>.|TRBJ2-5|TRBV27|TRBD1
TGTGCCAGCAGTTCAAGGGACAGGCCCAGGGGAGAGACCCAGTACTTC
CASSSRDRPRGETQYF
>.|TRBJ2-7|TRBV9|TRBD2
TGTGCCAGCAGCCTCGACGAGCGGGGATCCTACGAGCAGTACTTC
CASSLDERGSYEQYF
>.|TRBJ2-5|TRBV30|TRBD1
TGTGCCTGGAGTGAGACAGGGGGCAGCGAGGCCCAGTACTTC
CAWSETGGSEAQYF
>.|TRBJ2-7|TRBV27|TRBD1
TGTGCCAGCAGTTTATTTCCCCGGACAGGGACAAGCAACGAGCAGTACTTC
CASSLFPRTGTSNEQYF
>.|TRBJ1-4|TRBV7-9|.
TGTGCCAGCAGTAGGCCGGGACACAGAAATGAAAAACTGTTTTTT
CASSRPGHRNEKLFF
>.|TRBJ2-3|TRBV10-3|TRBD2
TGTGCCACGACTAGCGGGGTACTCACAGATACGCAGTATTTT
CATTSGVLTDTQYF
>.|TRBJ1-5|TRBV28|.
TGTGCCAGCAGTTTATCCTTCGACAGAATGGGGCAGCCCCAGCATTTT
CASSLSFDRMGQPQHF
>.|TRBJ2-6|TRBV7-8|TRBD1
TGTGCCAGCAGCCGCCGACCGGGACAGGGAACCAACGTCCTGACTTTC
CASSRRPGQGTNVLTF
>.|TRBJ2-5|TRBV2|TRBD2
TGTGCCAGCACTGGCGGGGGGTTCCAAGAGACCCAGTACTTC
CASTGGGFQETQYF
>.|TRBJ2-7|TRBV9|TRBD2
TGTGCCAGCAGCCCCAGGACTAGCGGGGGCCAGGGGGAGCAGTACTTC
CASSPRTSGGQGEQYF
>.|TRBJ1-5|TRBV19|.
TGTGCCAGTAGTATACGAGGGTTCAATCAGCCCCAGCATTTT
CASSIRGFNQPQHF
>.|TRBJ1-2|TRBV9|.
TGTGCCAGCAGCGGAACAGGGCCTCGGGACTATGGCTACACCTTC
CASSGTGPRDYGYTF
>.|TRBJ2-2|TRBV7-9|.
TGTGCCAGCAGCTTAGAGGCCGGGGGCACCGGGGAGCTGTTTTTT
CASSLEAGGTGELFF
>.|TRBJ2-3|TRBV6-5|.
TGTGCCAGCAGTTACGACGACAGCTGGAGCACAGATACGCAGTATTTT
CASSYDDSWSTDTQYF
>.|TRBJ1-6|TRBV2|TRBD1
TGTGCCAGTTACAGGGGACTCCTAAATTCCCCCCTCCACTTT
CASYRGLLNSPLHF
>.|TRBJ1-1|TRBV5-1|.
TGCGCCAGCAGCTCGCTGGGGGGGAACACTGAAGCTTTCTTT
CASSSLGGNTEAFF
>.|TRBJ2-5|TRBV10-1|.
TGCGCCCCCGGGGTATTAGCATACCAAGAGACCCAGTACTTC
CAPGVLAYQETQYF
>.|TRBJ1-2|TRBV4-3|TRBD1
TGCGCCAGCAGCCAAGATGGGGGCAGGGGGCGCGGTTATGGCTACACCTTC
CASSQDGGRGRGYGYTF
>.|TRBJ2-2|TRBV27|TRBD2
TGTGCCAGCACTTTGGTGGGGAGGGAAACCGGGGAGCTGTTTTTT
CASTLVGRETGELFF
>.|TRBJ2-7|TRBV4-1|TRBD2
TGCGCCAGCAGCCAAGGGAGTAGCGGGGGAGCCAGCTCCTACGAGCAGTACTTC
CASSQGSSGGASSYEQYF
>once|TRBJ2-2|TRBV28|.
TGTGCCAGCAGGACAGAGAACACCGGGGAGCTGTTTTTT
CASRTENTGELFF
>.|TRBJ1-2|TRBV4-3|TRBD1
TGCGCCAGCAGCCCGGACAGGGCGGGGTATGGCTACACCTTC
CASSPDRAGYGYTF
>.|TRBJ1-2|TRBV16|.
TGTGCCAGCAGCCAAACTACGGTTCGGGGGGAGGTTAACTATGGCTACACCTTC
CASSQTTVRGEVNYGYTF
>.|TRBJ1-2|TRBV19|.
TGTGCCAGTAGCCAGATCCATGGCTACACCTTC
CASSQIHGYTF
>.|TRBJ1-1|TRBV6-5|TRBD1
TGTGCCAGCAGAGTAACAGGGGGCACTGAAGCTTTCTTT
CASRVTGGTEAFF
>.|TRBJ2-3|TRBV4-2|TRBD2
TGTGCCAGCAGCCCGCGGGAGGATACGCAGTATTTT
CASSPREDTQYF
>.|TRBJ1-6|TRBV6-6|.
TGTGCCAGCAGTTACTTGGGCTCCTATAATTCCCCCCTCCACTTT
CASSYLGSYNSPLHF
>.|TRBJ2-1|TRBV25-1|TRBD2
TGTGCCAGCAGTGAAATAGCGGGTATATCCTACAATGAGCAGTTCTTC
CASSEIAGISYNEQFF
>.|TRBJ2-5|TRBV18|TRBD1
TGTGCCAGCTCACCTGACAGGGGGGAGACCCAGTACTTC
CASSPDRGETQYF
>.|TRBJ1-1|TRBV2|.
TGTGCCACCCGTATTCTGAACACTGAAGCTTTCTTT
CATRILNTEAFF
>.|TRBJ2-1|TRBV30|TRBD2
TGTGCCGGGAGGGGACTATCCTACAATGAGCAGTTCTTC
CAGRGLSYNEQFF
>.|TRBJ1-6|TRBV6-5|.
TGTGCCAGCAGCCAGGACAGAAATTCACCCCTCCACTTT
CASSQDRNSPLHF
>once|TRBJ2-2|TRBV5-6|TRBD2
TGTGCCAGCACCTGGGGACTAGCGGGGGGCACCGGGGAGCTGTTTTTT
CASTWGLAGGTGELFF
>.|TRBJ2-7|TRBV18|TRBD1
TGTGCCAGCTCACCACCGTTAGGACAGGGGGACGACGAGCAGTACTTC
CASSPPLGQGDDEQYF
>.|TRBJ2-5|TRBV5-5|.
TGTGCCAGCAGCTTGGGTGGCGGGTTTGAGCAGTACTTC
CASSLGGGFEQYF
>.|TRBJ1-1|TRBV4-2|TRBD1
TGTGCCAGCAGCCCTGAGGGGGCCACTGAAGCTTTCTTT
CASSPEGATEAFF
>.|TRBJ1-5|TRBV6-5|.
TGTGCCAGCAGAAGGGGTATCAATCAGCCCCAGCATTTT
CASRRGINQPQHF
>.|TRBJ2-2|TRBV5-4|TRBD1
TGTGCCAGCAGCCCCGGGACAGGGCACACCGGGGAGCTGTTTTTT
CASSPGTGHTGELFF
>.|TRBJ2-1|TRBV7-9|TRBD2
TGTGCCAGCTTCCGGACTAGCGGGGGCCTATACAATGAGCAGTTCTTC
CASFRTSGGLYNEQFF
>.|TRBJ1-1|TRBV5-1|TRBD1
TGCGCCAGCAGCCCCCTGGACAGGGGGAACACTGAAGCTTTCTTT
CASSPLDRGNTEAFF
>.|TRBJ2-7|TRBV29-1|.
TGCAGCGTTGTACCAGGGTTCATTGGGTCCTACGAGCAGTACTTC
CSVVPGFIGSYEQYF
>.|TRBJ2-7|TRBV4-1|.
TGCGCCAGCAGCCAAGAACGCAGGCAGTACTTC
CASSQERRQYF
>.|TRBJ2-5|TRBV7-6|.
TGTGCCAGCAGCTTAGTGGGGACTGGTAAAGAGACCCAGTACTTC
CASSLVGTGKETQYF
>few|TRBJ1-1|TRBV2|TRBD1
TGTGCCAGCATCGGAGGGGACAGGGGCACTGAAGCTTTCTTT
CASIGGDRGTEAFF